This TCR beta chain is drawn from a study of T cell responses to AZD1222 COVID-19 vaccine. The assay was immunoSEQ multiplex PCR, and TCRdb's table has in-frame clones only and misses some. This table holds 130,000 or so clones, just over 90% found once. The source is an adult who received the AZD1222 COVID-19 vaccine. The sequencing here drew on peripheral blood, taken 28 days after the second AZD1222 dose.

CDR3 in DNA: TGTGCCAGCAGCCTAGGGGGAGGGGGGAATTCACCCCTCCACTTT. This sequence encodes CASSLGGGGNSPLHF. J is TRBJ1-6 and V is TRBV7-6; weak D call: TRBD1 (6 bases). The germline gives CDR1 SGHVS, CDR2 FNYEAQ. Trimming took 5 bases from V and 7 from J, leaving 15 bases between them. The CDR3 length is 15 residues.